The TCR beta chain under discussion was sequenced for a study of blood T cells in healthy people across ages. This clonotype was observed a few times. Mismatch with germline at one junction end may stem from a read error. For the second PCR, which ran for roughly 6 to 12 cycles, a sample-barcoded 5' primer and a J-beta primer mix were used. Every cDNA molecule bore a tag from a template-switch adaptor containing 12 random nucleotides. From the 5' RACE reads, TCRdb called clonotypes with MiXCR, one entry per CDR3 protein. The sample carries roughly 1,800,000 distinct CDR3 sequences, roughly 49% recorded once. Ranging in age from about 6 to 100, the donors were healthy Caucasian individuals from Russia. The CDR3 length is 15 residues. The V gene's germline CDR1 is SGHRS and CDR2 YFSETQ.

This sequence was found in a woman aged 40 to 50 in good health. The gene calls are TRBV5-1 and TRBJ2-1, with D possibly matching TRBD1 (6 bases). Sequences were obtained from blood. CDR3 DNA sequence: TGCGCCAGCAGCACATCCGGGACACGGAACAATGAGCAGTTCTTT. Protein product: CASSTSGTRNNEQFF.